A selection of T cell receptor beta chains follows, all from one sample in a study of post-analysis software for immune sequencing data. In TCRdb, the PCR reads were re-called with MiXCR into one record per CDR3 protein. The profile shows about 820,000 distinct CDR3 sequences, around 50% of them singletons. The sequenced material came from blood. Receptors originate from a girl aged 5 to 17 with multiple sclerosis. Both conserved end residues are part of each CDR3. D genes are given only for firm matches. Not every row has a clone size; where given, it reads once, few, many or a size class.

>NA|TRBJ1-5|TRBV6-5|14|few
CASSWSRGNQPQHF
TGTGCCAGCAGTTGGAGCCGCGGCAATCAGCCCCAGCATTTT
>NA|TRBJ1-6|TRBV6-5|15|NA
CASSYRQEYNSPLHF
TGTGCCAGCAGTTACAGACAGGAGTATAATTCACCCCTCCACTTT
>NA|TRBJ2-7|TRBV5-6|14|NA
CASSLELTTYEQYF
TGTGCCAGCAGCTTGGAGCTGACGACCTACGAGCAGTACTTC
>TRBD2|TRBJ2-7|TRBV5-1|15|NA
CASSLGWRELYEQYF
TGCGCCAGCAGCTTGGGTTGGCGGGAGCTCTACGAGCAGTACTTC
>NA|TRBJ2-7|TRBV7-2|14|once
CASSPSGSTNEQYF
TGTGCCAGCAGCCCATCTGGCTCCACTAACGAGCAGTACTTC
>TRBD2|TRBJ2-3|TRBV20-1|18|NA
CSARDEERGEVVQDTQYF
TGCAGTGCTAGAGATGAGGAGCGGGGAGAAGTGGTTCAAGATACGCAGTATTTT
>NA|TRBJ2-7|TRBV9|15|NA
CASSVASGRTYEQYF
TGTGCCAGCAGCGTAGCCAGTGGGCGAACCTACGAGCAGTACTTC
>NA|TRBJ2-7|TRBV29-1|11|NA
CSVTDPYEQYF
TGCAGCGTGACCGATCCCTACGAGCAGTACTTC
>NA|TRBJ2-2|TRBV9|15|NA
CASSTIAGGPGELFF
TGTGCCAGCAGCACAATAGCTGGGGGGCCCGGGGAGCTGTTTTTT
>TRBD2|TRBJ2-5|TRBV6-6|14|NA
CASSYSTLAGGPYF
TGTGCCAGCAGTTACTCAACACTAGCGGGCGGTCCGTACTTC
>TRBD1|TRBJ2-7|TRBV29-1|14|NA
CSVANRGPWDEQYF
TGCAGCGTTGCGAACAGGGGACCTTGGGACGAGCAGTACTTC
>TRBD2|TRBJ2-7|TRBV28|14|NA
CASRRRTRGYEQYF
TGTGCCAGCAGACGTAGGACTAGGGGTTACGAGCAGTACTTC
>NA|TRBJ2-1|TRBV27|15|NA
CASSLRTGSYNEQFF
TGTGCCAGCAGTTTACGTACAGGGTCCTACAATGAGCAGTTCTTC
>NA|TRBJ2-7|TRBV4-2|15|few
CASSPFVADSYEQYF
TGTGCCAGCAGCCCCTTCGTGGCGGATTCCTACGAGCAGTACTTC
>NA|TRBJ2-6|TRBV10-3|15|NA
CAISESGVGANVRTF
TGTGCCATCAGTGAGTCAGGGGTTGGGGCCAACGTCCGGACTTTC
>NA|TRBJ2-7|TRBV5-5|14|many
CASSPTDSSYEQYF
TGTGCCAGCAGTCCAACCGACAGCTCCTACGAGCAGTACTTC
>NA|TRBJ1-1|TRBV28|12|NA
CASRTVGTEAFF
TGTGCCAGCAGAACAGTCGGGACTGAAGCTTTCTTT
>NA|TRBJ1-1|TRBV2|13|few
CAIIRMGVTEAFF
TGTGCCATAATCAGGATGGGAGTAACTGAAGCTTTCTTT
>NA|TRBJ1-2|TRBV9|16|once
CASSVGGSQANYGYTF
TGTGCCAGCAGCGTAGGAGGGTCCCAAGCTAACTATGGCTACACCTTC
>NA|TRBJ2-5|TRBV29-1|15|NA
CSMTRDTTSGETQYF
TGCAGCATGACCCGGGACACTACCTCGGGGGAGACCCAGTACTTC
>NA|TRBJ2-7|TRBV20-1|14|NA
CSARGKTGIYEQYF
TGCAGTGCTAGGGGAAAGACCGGAATCTACGAGCAGTACTTC
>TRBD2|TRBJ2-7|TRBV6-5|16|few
CASSYSISGNPYEQYF
TGTGCCAGCAGTTACTCGATCAGCGGGAACCCCTACGAGCAGTACTTC
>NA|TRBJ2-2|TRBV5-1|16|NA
CASSLASSLNTGELFF
TGCGCCAGCAGCTTGGCTTCCAGCCTTAACACCGGGGAGCTGTTTTTT
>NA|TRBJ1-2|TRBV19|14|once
CASSIHGADYGYTF
TGTGCCAGTAGTATTCACGGAGCAGACTATGGCTACACCTTC
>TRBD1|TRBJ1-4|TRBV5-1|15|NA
CASSLEGQRHEKLFF
TGCGCCAGCAGCTTGGAGGGACAGCGCCATGAAAAACTGTTTTTT
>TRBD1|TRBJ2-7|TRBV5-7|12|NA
CASGTGTYEQYF
TGTGCCAGCGGGACAGGAACCTACGAGCAGTACTTC